This note documents a single T cell receptor (beta chain) sequence. The data belong to a study of control samples from healthy donors and cancer patients. The length of the CDR3 is 15 residues. Germline CDR1 is SGHTA and CDR2 is FQGNSA. Trimming pared 5 bases from V and 2 bases from J, leaving 15 bases between. Repertoires were generated with immunoSEQ multiplex PCR, while TCRdb's copy carries only in-frame clones and drops some. The sample comprises about 94,000 clones, 90% of which are singletons, and more than 3.5% rests with the top ten. Sequenced sample: blood. The chain combines TRBV7-2 with TRBJ1-2; weak D call: TRBD1 (6 bases). The clonotype comes from a woman under 30 in good health. CDR3: CASSPDRQGNYGYTF. The CDR3 nucleotides read TGTGCCAGCAGCCCAGACAGGCAGGGCAACTATGGCTACACCTTC.